The 22 T cell receptor beta chains presented below share a single source sample, sequenced in a study of blood T cell repertoires in COVID-19. Produced via immunoSEQ multiplex PCR; TCRdb's table is partial and in-frame only. This table has around 250,000 clones, roughly 88% appearing once. Sequencing was done on a sample of PBMCs or T cells enriched from blood (not recorded which). The receptor source for this set is a woman aged 40 to 50 who had been exposed to COVID-19.

The genes are TRBV5-1 and TRBJ2-2; 7 bases align to TRBD2. With V trimmed by 4 bases and J by 2 bases, 8 bases remained unmatched. CDR1 and CDR2 (germline): SGHRS, YFSETQ. The CDR3 has 16 residues. CDR3 nucleotides: TGCGCCAGCAGCCTTTCCGGGAGGATAAACACCGGGGAGCTGTTTTTT. Translation: CASSLSGRINTGELFF. Using reference TRBV5-1 and TRBJ2-2 for the parts outside the CDR3, the full variable domain is KAGVTQTPRYLIKTRGQQVTLSCSPISGHRSVSWYQQTPGQGLQFLFEYFSETQRNKGNFPGRFSGRQFSNSRSEMNVSTLELGDSALYLCASSLSGRINTGELFFGEGSRLTVL.

This rearrangement joins TRBV4-1 to TRBJ1-2, with TRBD1 as a possible D gene (5 bases). Between the trimmed V and J ends, which lost 0 bases and 5 bases, there was a span of 16 bases. Germline assignment: CDR1 MGHRA and CDR2 YSYEKL. The CDR3 contains 16 residues. CDR3: CASSQDNRGGYYGYTF. The CDR3 nucleotides read TGCGCCAGCAGCCAAGATAATCGGGGGGGGTATTATGGCTACACCTTC.

The genes are TRBV21-1 and TRBJ1-1; the table's TRBD1 call for D was not verified on the DNA. TRBV21-1 is labeled a pseudogene. CDR3 length equals 14 residues. CDR3: CASSTPGQGNEAFF. The DNA of the CDR3 is TGTGCCAGCAGCACTCCGGGACAGGGGAATGAAGCTTTCTTT.

CDR3 in DNA: TGTGCCAGCAGCTTAGGTGGCGGTGGCTATGGCTACACCTTC. Protein: CASSLGGGGYGYTF. The chain employs TRBV7-9 and TRBJ1-2; D gene uncertain. Trimming removed 1 base from V and 4 bases from J, with 10 bases in between. CDR3 length: 14 amino acids. Germline loops: CDR1 SEHNR, CDR2 FQNEAQ (reference sequence).

This clone was observed once. This chain connects TRBV24-1 to TRBJ1-6; 7 bases match TRBD1. With 1 base clipped from V and 17 bases from J, the junction kept 13 bases outside the gene matches. The CDR3 sequence is 15 residues long. The germline CDR1 and CDR2 sequences are KGHDR and SFDVKD. The CDR3 nucleotides read TGTGCCACCAGTGATTTAGGACAGGTAAAATCCATCTTCCACTTT. Protein: CATSDLGQVKSIFHF.

This sequence joins TRBV10-3 and TRBJ1-5; maybe TRBD1 (6 bases). Trimming cost V 6 bases and J 6 bases, with 18 bases left between them. Germline V gene sequence: CDR1 ENHRY, CDR2 SYGVKD. This CDR3 spans 15 amino acids. The CDR3 is CAISTGTIKTQPQHF. CDR3 coding DNA: TGTGCCATCAGCACCGGGACAATAAAAACTCAGCCCCAGCATTTT.

V is TRBV6-5 and J is TRBJ1-2; 11 nucleotides line up with TRBD1. Trimming cost V 3 bases and J 8 bases; bases outside gene matches: 8. The CDR3 contains 15 residues. The germline CDR1 and CDR2 sequences are MNHEY and SVGAGI. CDR3: CASSYMGQGVEGYTF. DNA for the CDR3: TGTGCCAGCAGTTATATGGGACAGGGGGTGGAAGGCTACACCTTC.

The gene calls are TRBV20-1 and TRBJ2-3; D uncertain. V was pared by 3 bases and J by 2 bases, with 12 bases between. Germline CDR1 is DFQATT and CDR2 is SNEGSKA (reference sequence). This CDR3 is 14 amino acids long. The CDR3 region is CSASDIEHTDTQYF. DNA of the CDR3: TGCAGTGCTAGTGACATAGAGCACACAGATACGCAGTATTTT.

A single count supports this clone. The J gene is TRBJ1-5, the V gene TRBV19; no firm D call. The CDR3 loop spans 12 amino acids. The germline CDR1 and CDR2 sequences are LNHDA and SQIVND (reference sequence). V was trimmed by 6 bases and J by 3 bases, leaving 6 bases between them. CDR3 loop: CASRQINQPQHF. The CDR3 region has the DNA TGTGCCAGTAGACAGATCAATCAGCCCCAGCATTTT.

This rearrangement joins TRBV9 to TRBJ1-4; D gene ambiguous. This CDR3 spans 14 amino acids. The germline CDR1 and CDR2 sequences are SGDLS and YYNGEE. V gave up 3 bases and J gave up 5 bases, with 11 bases separating them. The CDR3 sequence is CASSAGRENEKLFF. In DNA, the CDR3 is TGTGCCAGCAGCGCTGGGAGGGAAAATGAAAAACTGTTTTTT.

V and J are TRBV7-9 and TRBJ2-3; TRBD2 agrees at 12 bases. The CDR3 totals 15 residues. Looked up from germline, CDR1 is SEHNR and CDR2 is FQNEAQ (reference sequence). J lost 6 bases, V lost 7 bases, and 8 bases had no gene match. The CDR3 reads CASTRGLAGSDTQYF. As DNA, the CDR3 is TGTGCCAGCACCAGAGGACTAGCGGGGTCCGATACGCAGTATTTT.

V and J are TRBV28 and TRBJ1-2; D not resolved. The CDR3 is 12 amino acids. V was trimmed by 6 bases and J by 8 bases, leaving 13 bases between them. The germline V gene encodes CDR1 MDHEN and CDR2 SYDVKM. CDR3 DNA sequence: TGTGCCAGCAGAACGGGATCCCCAGGCTACACCTTC. Its protein is CASRTGSPGYTF.

V and J are TRBV27 and TRBJ2-7; 12 bases map to TRBD2. This CDR3 has 15 residues. The germline V gene encodes CDR1 MNHEY and CDR2 SMNVEV (reference sequence). V lost 4 bases, J lost 2 bases, and 3 bases stayed unmatched. The CDR3 bases are TGTGCCAGCAGTTCGGGACTAGCGGGCCCCTACGAGCAGTACGTC. This sequence encodes CASSSGLAGPYEQYV.

The CDR3 protein is CASTDTGELFF. In DNA form, the CDR3 reads TGTGCCAGCACTGACACCGGGGAGCTGTTTTTT. The chain has TRBV27 and TRBJ2-2; D not resolved. Trimming removed 7 bases at V and 3 bases at J, with 3 bases between. Germline V lookup: CDR1 MNHEY, CDR2 SMNVEV (reference sequence). The CDR3 loop spans 11 amino acids.

This chain uses TRBV12-3 or TRBV12-4 with TRBJ1-5; 8 bases are shared with TRBD1. This CDR3 has 13 amino acids. Losses at the gene ends were 6 bases for V and 6 bases for J; bases not matched to a gene: 4. This CDR3 is CASSAGTGQPQHF. The CDR3 DNA sequence: TGTGCCAGCAGCGCCGGGACAGGTCAGCCCCAGCATTTT.

The V gene is TRBV30, the J gene TRBJ2-7; maybe TRBD1 (6 bases). From germline, CDR1 is GTSNPN and CDR2 SVGIG (reference sequence). Between the trimmed V and J ends, which lost 0 bases and 9 bases, there was a span of 9 bases. The CDR3 runs 11 residues. The CDR3 reads CAWSVGGWQYF. CDR3 nucleotides: TGTGCCTGGAGTGTAGGGGGTTGGCAGTACTTC. Variable domain in full (rest from reference TRBV30 and TRBJ2-7): SQTIHQWPATLVQPVGSPLSLECTVEGTSNPNLYWYRQAAGRGLQLLFYSVGIGQISSEVPQNLSASRPQDRQFILSSKKLLLSDSGFYLCAWSVGGWQYFGPGTRLTVT.

The chain employs TRBV7-2 and TRBJ1-6; TRBD1 is a possible D gene (5 bases). Germline CDR1 SGHTA, CDR2 FQGNSA. Trimming took 1 base from V and 10 from J, leaving 14 bases between them. CDR3 size: 15 residues. The CDR3 here is CASSLGQGIVSPLHF. In nucleotides, the CDR3 is TGTGCCAGCAGCTTAGGTCAGGGCATTGTATCACCCCTCCACTTT.

The rearrangement joins TRBV4-3 to TRBJ1-6, with 7 bases aligning to TRBD1. The CDR3 has 17 residues. Germline CDR1 and CDR2: LGHNA and YSLEER. V shed 0 bases, J shed 4 bases, and the junction held 6 bases outside the gene matches. Written as DNA, the CDR3 is TGCGCCAGCAGCCAAGATTTCTCGACAGGGTATAATTCACCCCTCCACTTT. Amino acids: CASSQDFSTGYNSPLHF.

This clone appeared once. CDR3 residues: CASMGQGVTEAFF. The CDR3 nucleotides read TGTGCCAGCATGGGACAGGGGGTCACTGAAGCTTTCTTT. The chain carries TRBV2 and TRBJ1-1; 11 positions match TRBD1. The trim removed 7 bases at V and 4 bases at J, leaving 2 bases unmatched. Per the germline V gene, CDR1 is SNHLY and CDR2 is FYNNEI. The CDR3 is made up of 13 amino acids.

The sample holds one count of this clone. The CDR3 coding sequence is TGTGCCAACCAAAAGGGGGCTGGAAACACCATATATTTT. This encodes CANQKGAGNTIYF. The chain couples TRBV12-3 or TRBV12-4 to TRBJ1-3; perhaps TRBD1 as D (6 bases). The CDR3 totals 13 residues. The germline V and J ends were trimmed by 10 bases and 2 bases, with 12 bases remaining between them.

The genes are TRBV6-5 and TRBJ1-1, with D uncertain. The CDR3 extends over 14 amino acids. The germline gives CDR1 MNHEY, CDR2 SVGAGI. V lost 0 bases and J 6 bases, leaving 11 bases between the germline ends. The CDR3 here is CASSYSLVGPEAFF. CDR3 coding DNA: TGTGCCAGCAGTTACTCCCTCGTTGGCCCTGAAGCTTTCTTT.

The chain is built from TRBV24-1 and TRBJ1-1; no clear D. The CDR3 length is 13 residues. Looked up from germline, CDR1 is KGHDR and CDR2 is SFDVKD. V gave up 12 bases and J gave up 1 base, with 14 bases separating them. The CDR3 sequence: CAAANRGNTEAFF. The CDR3 region has the DNA TGTGCCGCTGCGAACCGGGGGAACACTGAAGCTTTCTTT.